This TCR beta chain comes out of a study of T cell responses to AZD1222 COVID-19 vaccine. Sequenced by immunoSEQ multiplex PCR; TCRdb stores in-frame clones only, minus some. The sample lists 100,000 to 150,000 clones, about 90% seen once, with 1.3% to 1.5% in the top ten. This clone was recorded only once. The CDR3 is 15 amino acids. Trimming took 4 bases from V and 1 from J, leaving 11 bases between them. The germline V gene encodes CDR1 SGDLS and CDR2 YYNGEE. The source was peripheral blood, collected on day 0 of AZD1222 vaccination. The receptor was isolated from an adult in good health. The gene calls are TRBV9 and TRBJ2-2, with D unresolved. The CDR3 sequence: CASSPETVNTGELFF. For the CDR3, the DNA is TGTGCCAGCAGCCCAGAGACGGTGAACACCGGGGAGCTGTTTTTT.